This paragraph reports one T cell receptor (beta chain). What it binds is not known. This CDR3 has 13 amino acids. In germline, CDR1 is SGDLS, CDR2 YYNGEE. V lost 3 bases and J lost 4, with 11 bases in between. The sample comes from a study of shared clonotypes between healthy human individuals. Sequencing was performed with immunoSEQ multiplex PCR; in TCRdb, only in-frame clones are kept and a portion is missing. There are roughly 2.6 million clones in the sample; 90% to 95% occur only once, and around 0.14% lies in the top ten. Whole-study findings and limits: As a rule, naive subsets had a larger estimated richness than memory subsets.

The sample comprised naive CD4+ T cells sorted from blood. Regarding subset: CD45RA+ positively selected. The receptor was derived from a man between 18 and 29 years old in good health. The chain couples TRBV9 to TRBJ2-7; no clear D. CDR3 loop: CASSALPGYEQYF. The CDR3 nucleotides are TGTGCCAGCAGCGCCCTTCCCGGGTACGAGCAGTACTTC.